This T cell receptor beta chain was sequenced for a study of T cells in Graves' hyperthyroidism and ophthalmopathy (dated by TCRdb to about 2019). Concerning the study at large: Peripheral blood was sampled at the time of initial diagnosis, prior to any treatment. According to the paper, TCR Vbeta CDR3 sequencing was carried out on some 140 peripheral blood samples, which came from over 40 ophthalmopathy, 75 or so hyperthyroidism and approximately 17 progressor patients. In several Graves' hyperthyroidism patients, the study also compared T-cell repertoires from thyroid tissue with T-cell repertoires from blood. For training and testing, the approximately 97 patients in the discovery cohort were randomly divided in a 7:3 ratio. Following sampling, methimazole starting at 30 mg daily was given to hyperthyroidism patients, and high-dose intravenous methylprednisolone was given to ophthalmopathy patients. Prospective prediction of ophthalmopathy was tested in an independent validation cohort consisting of 18 hyperthyroidism patients and approximately 16 patients who later progressed to ophthalmopathy. A discovery cohort of about a hundred patients, about 40 with Graves' ophthalmopathy and 55 to 65 with stable Graves' hyperthyroidism, was used to find distinguishing TCR V-J signatures. What the work shows at the level of the full study, not this receptor alone: No statistical method was used to fix the sample size in advance, and group allocation was not hidden from the investigators. Most expanded thyroid clonotypes (frequency above 0.001) were also detected in blood, suggesting blood repertoires may reflect thyroid immune responses. During validation, the model predicted progression to ophthalmopathy a median of approximately 6 months ahead of onset, with around 65% sensitivity and 72% to 85% specificity. In cross-validation, a model built on a 13 V-J signature told ophthalmopathy apart from stable hyperthyroidism with 85% to 90% sensitivity and around 84% specificity, and in testing the same model reached 80%/75%.

This clonotype was counted between two and nine times. Its antigen is unknown. The sample holds no much larger clone one base away, and base qualities are not on file. Stable Graves' hyperthyroidism was defined as no progression to ophthalmopathy during 18 months of follow-up. The hyperthyroidism patients were between 18 and 65 years old and newly diagnosed, with a disease duration of less than 2 months. The study excluded patients with uncontrolled infections, other autoimmune diseases, pregnancy or lactation. Diagnoses were based on clinical symptoms, serum thyroxine and TRAb, thyroid ultrasound and orbital computed tomography. PBMCs were separated from roughly 10 ml of fresh peripheral blood using Ficoll-Paque density gradient centrifugation. Trizol reagent was used to extract total RNA, and RNA quality was then checked on an Agilent 2100 Bioanalyzer. The CDR3 spans 15 residues, from the cysteine through the phenylalanine. The only DNA kept is the CDR3, 45 bases in frame from the first base. At the junction V is shortened by 3 bases and J by 4 bases; bases outside the gene matches: 5. Via the germline V gene, CDR1 is SGHTA and CDR2 FQGTGA.

TCR beta CDR3 regions were amplified from RNA transcripts. The first round of RT-PCR for the TCR CDR3 was performed with the HTBI primer set and the Qiagen OneStep RT-PCR kit. Libraries were constructed in a second round of multiplex PCR, after which size selection and purification were carried out. Sequencing of the libraries was done on an Illumina HiSeq2000 using paired-end 100 bp reads. In the authors' own workflow: SOAPnuke was used to process the raw data, with reads discarded if the reads contained adapters or uncalled bases, had a mean Phred below 15, or lacked an exact constant-primer or identifier match. COPE v1.2.5 was used to merge the high-quality paired reads, and each unique nucleotide sequence was defined as a clonotype. Clonotypes were aligned to IMGT TRBV, TRBD and TRBJ reference segments using MiTCR v1.1. Analysis was restricted to V-J combinations with a frequency above 0.0001, which covered roughly 99% of repertoires. A TCS score was defined as the ratio of F50 (clonal expansion) to E x V (chaos), with BLOSUM62-based TCRdist applied between CDR3 peptides within each V-J. Welch's t-statistics and random forest reduced 500 to 650 V-J features to 13, which were used in a naive Bayes classifier (R e1071). Using fastp at Q25 and MiXCR, TCRdb reprocessed the public reads and kept productive beta chains. CDR3 protein sequences are deduplicated, and each keeps its most common genes and DNA. The V and J calls here are based on TCRdb, not the publication. The sample table records approximately 430,000 distinct CDR3 sequences; less than 20% of these occur just once. The ten largest clones take up approximately 7.5% of the sample.

Sequencing was performed on blood. The clonotype originates from a woman aged 18 to 35 with Graves' hyperthyroidism. The V and J segments used are TRBV7-3 and TRBJ2-5, with 10 middle bases fitting TRBD2. The CDR3 loop reads CASSLTGLASETQYF. The nucleotides are TGTGCCAGCAGCTTGACGGGACTAGCGTCAGAGACCCAGTACTTC.